A single sample gave rise to the 10 T cell receptor beta chains below, sequenced in a study of shared clonotypes between healthy human individuals. The method was immunoSEQ multiplex PCR; TCRdb's version includes in-frame clones alone and lacks a portion of them. The sample lists roughly 1.4 million clones, less than 99% seen once, with 0.36% in the top ten. Sequenced: naive CD4+ T cells sorted from blood. Subset noted: CD45RA+ positively selected. These receptors were taken from a man aged 25 to 40 in good health.

The chain has TRBV29-1 and TRBJ1-1; TRBD1 matches at 7 bases. CDR3 length: 14 residues. With V trimmed by 4 bases and J by 4 bases, 9 bases remained unmatched. Per the germline V gene, CDR1 is SQVTM and CDR2 is ANQGSEA. CDR3 region: CSVAYKGAVTEAFF. The CDR3 region has the DNA TGCAGCGTTGCATACAAGGGGGCGGTCACTGAAGCTTTCTTT. The full variable domain, its missing parts supplied by reference TRBV29-1 and TRBJ1-1, is SAVISQKPSRDICQRGTSLTIQCQVDSQVTMMFWYRQQPGQSLTLIATANQGSEATYESGFVIDKFPISRPNLTFSTLTVSNMSPEDSSIYLCSVAYKGAVTEAFFGQGTRLTVV.

The J gene is TRBJ2-5, the V gene TRBV19, with TRBD2 matching over 7 bases. In germline, CDR1 is LNHDA, CDR2 SQIVND (reference sequence). The CDR3 covers 14 residues. The J segment lost 6 bases and the V segment lost 5 bases, leaving 9 bases of the junction unmatched. The CDR3 DNA sequence: TGTGCCAGTAGTCCCAGGGAGGGGAGAAAGACCCAGTACTTC. Encoded protein: CASSPREGRKTQYF.

The rearrangement joins TRBV27 to TRBJ2-3; possibly TRBD2 for D (6 bases). CDR3 length equals 15 residues. Germline V gives CDR1 MNHEY, CDR2 SMNVEV (reference sequence). V was cut by 5 bases and J by 4 bases, with 16 bases left in between. CDR3: CASSPLAAGPDTQYF. In DNA form, the CDR3 reads TGTGCCAGCAGTCCCCTAGCAGCGGGCCCAGATACGCAGTATTTT.

This rearrangement joins TRBV28 to TRBJ1-1, with D possibly matching TRBD1 (6 bases). V lost 4 bases and J lost 8, with 20 bases in between. The length of the CDR3 is 15 residues. Germline lookup yields CDR1 MDHEN and CDR2 SYDVKM. In DNA, the CDR3 is TGTGCCAGCAGTTCACCTTACCGGGGGGCGATGGAAGCTTTCTTT. Protein sequence: CASSSPYRGAMEAFF. Complete variable domain (other parts from reference TRBV28 and TRBJ1-1): DVKVTQSSRYLVKRTGEKVFLECVQDMDHENMFWYRQDPGLGLRLIYFSYDVKMKEKGDIPEGYSVSREKKERFSLILESASTNQTSMYLCASSSPYRGAMEAFFGQGTRLTVV.

The V and J genes are TRBV30 and TRBJ2-3, with 9 bases lining up with TRBD2. The CDR3 is 13 residues long. The germline CDR1 and CDR2 sequences are GTSNPN and SVGIG (reference sequence). After removal of 8 bases from V and 5 bases from J, the junction contained 8 bases not matched to a gene. In DNA, the CDR3 is TGTGCCGGGACCCTAGCGGGAAAAGATACGCAGTATTTT. Protein product: CAGTLAGKDTQYF.

The genes are TRBV4-3 and TRBJ2-3, with TRBD2 identical over 11 bases. The CDR3 totals 20 residues. With 0 bases clipped from V and 1 base from J, the junction kept 12 bases outside the gene matches. The germline V gene encodes CDR1 LGHNA and CDR2 YSLEER. CDR3 protein: CASSQDLRLAGGPGTDTQYF. DNA of the CDR3: TGCGCCAGCAGCCAAGATCTAAGGCTAGCGGGAGGACCCGGCACAGATACGCAGTATTTT.

The chain combines TRBV5-4 with TRBJ1-2; D possibly corresponds to TRBD1 (5 bases). This CDR3 comprises 16 residues. V lost 3 bases and J 2 bases, leaving 17 bases between the germline ends. Germline lookup yields CDR1 SGHNT and CDR2 YYREEE (reference sequence). In nucleotides, the CDR3 is TGTGCCAGCAGCTCAACGAAGGGACGGCCGAACTATGGCTACACCTTC. This codes for CASSSTKGRPNYGYTF. Based on the CDR3 plus reference TRBV5-4 and TRBJ1-2, the full variable domain is ETGVTQSPTHLIKTRGQQVTLRCSSQSGHNTVSWYQQALGQGPQFIFQYYREEENGRGNFPPRFSGLQFPNYSSELNVNALELDDSALYLCASSSTKGRPNYGYTFGSGTRLTVV.

This sequence joins TRBV14 and TRBJ2-1, with 7 bases matching TRBD1. The CDR3 consists of 19 residues. V lost 4 bases, J lost 7 bases, and 22 bases stayed unmatched. Germline assignment: CDR1 SGHDN and CDR2 FVKESK. The CDR3 sequence is CASSRPGQTDLSSGNEQFF. The CDR3 region has the DNA TGTGCCAGCAGCCGTCCGGGACAGACCGACCTCAGCTCAGGGAATGAGCAGTTCTTC.

The chain carries TRBV9 and TRBJ2-1, with 7 nucleotides matching TRBD2. The germline V gene has CDR1 SGDLS and CDR2 YYNGEE. Unmatched junction bases numbered 11, after V lost 0 bases and J lost 5 bases. This CDR3 region has 17 residues. The CDR3 is CASSVGNLAVRDNEQFF. As DNA, the CDR3 is TGTGCCAGCAGCGTAGGCAACCTAGCGGTAAGAGACAATGAGCAGTTCTTC.

The chain couples TRBV2 to TRBJ1-1; D gene ambiguous. The germline V and J ends were trimmed by 2 bases and 0 bases, with 10 bases remaining between them. The CDR3 has 15 residues. CDR1 and CDR2 (germline): SNHLY, FYNNEI. The CDR3: CASSELGTMNTEAFF. CDR3 sequence (DNA): TGTGCCAGCAGTGAATTGGGCACCATGAACACTGAAGCTTTCTTT.